This T cell receptor (beta chain) was identified during a study of blood T cell repertoires in COVID-19. Looking at the study overall: There were acute and convalescent COVID-19 samples, and they came from the United States, Italy and Spain. PBMCs, B-cell-depleted T cells, or T cells were the source of the cDNA or gDNA that made up the material.

This clone was seen only once. The germline CDR1 and CDR2 sequences are SGHTA and FQGTGA. J lost 0 bases, V lost 5 bases, and 5 bases had no gene match. CDR3 size: 15 residues. Method: immunoSEQ multiplex PCR; TCRdb's copy keeps in-frame clones and lacks some. This table has roughly 440,000 clones, approximately 88% appearing once. This TCR came from a woman in her forties or fifties with COVID-19, enrolled during active disease. J is TRBJ2-7 and V is TRBV7-3; 9 bases line up with TRBD1. The sequenced sample consisted of peripheral blood. In nucleotides, the CDR3 is TGTGCCAGCAGCATCACAGGGGGCCTCTCCTACGAGCAGTACTTC. Its protein is CASSITGGLSYEQYF.